This TCR beta chain was recorded in a study of technical replicates of blood from a few donors (dated by TCRdb to about 2017). As encoded in the germline V gene, CDR1 is SQVTM while CDR2 is ANQGSEA. Including cysteine and phenylalanine, the CDR3 has 14 amino acids. The retained sequence is limited to the CDR3, 42 bases, with the frame set at the first base. The V end gives up 6 bases and the J end 0 bases, leaving 6 bases in the junction not matched to a gene. Points on this clone: Which antigen it targets is not known. The record has no base qualities; no much larger clone is one base away.

The method behind the library was the immunoSEQ multiplex PCR assay. Imported from immuneACCESS, the table was reduced by TCRdb to in-frame sequences with V and J called. These copies leave out some clones; in studies compared against another copy, an unresolved V gene accounts for under half, and the cause of the remainder is not known. This sample comprises about 90,000 clones, 94% of them detected only once. Approximately 0.25% of the sample comes from the top ten. The clonotype originates from a human donor in good health. Sequenced: T cells isolated from PBMCs. Here the chain combines TRBV29-1 and TRBJ2-7; the central 9 bases match TRBD1. Here is the DNA: TGCAGCGTCGTCAAGACAGGGGGCTCCTACGAGCAGTACTTC. Its translation is CSVVKTGGSYEQYF.